This T cell receptor (beta chain) was recovered during a study of blood T cells in healthy people across ages. Study as a whole: Template switching recovered approximately one barcoded beta molecule for every two T cells.

For the second PCR, which ran for 7 to 11 cycles, a sample-barcoded 5' primer and a J-beta primer mix were used. Every molecule of cDNA carried a tag from a template-switch adaptor with 12 random nucleotides. MiXCR was run by TCRdb on the 5' RACE reads, yielding one entry per CDR3 protein. The sample lists about 930,000 distinct CDR3 sequences, under 35% occurring once. Drawing of peripheral blood yielded 8.5 to 10 milliliters from each donor. This sample also belongs to another study, concerning T cells of mothers and their children. That source notes: Random nucleotides (2-4) and sample barcodes were added by the M1S primer used in the second PCR.

The clonotype originates from a woman between 40 and 55 years old in good health. Sequencing input: blood.

In nucleotides, the CDR3 is TGTGCCAGCAAGGGGGGGGCCTTCACAGATACGCAGTATTTT. Protein product: CASKGGAFTDTQYF. V and J are TRBV7-6 and TRBJ2-3; D is possibly TRBD2 (7 bases). V lost 7 bases and J 2 bases, leaving 13 bases between the germline ends. The V gene's germline CDR1 is SGHVS and CDR2 FNYEAQ. The CDR3 sequence is 14 residues long.